This T cell receptor (beta chain) was sequenced during a study of T cell repertoires in cytomegalovirus infection. The overall study: Evidence of both CMV infection and a matching HLA type came from public TCR beta signatures. Notes on the study in general: Carriage of CMV together with the relevant HLA was identifiable through cumulative public TCR beta family frequency. Ex vivo, HLA-C-restricted CMV-specific TCR beta clonotypes prevailed over the rest of the response.

TCRdb re-analysed the reads in MiXCR, keeping a single row per CDR3 protein. The repertoire holds fewer than 900,000 distinct CDR3 sequences, with almost 30% as singletons. Notes on this clonotype: The antigen remains undetermined.

The germline gives CDR1 LNHDA, CDR2 SQIVND (reference sequence). The V and J ends lost 0 bases and 4 bases, in that order; junction bases with no gene match: 3. The CDR3 runs 16 residues. The sequence derives from a human donor in good health (CMV status not recorded). Some clones in this sample may be carry-over from other donors' samples. This rearrangement joins TRBV19 to TRBJ1-6; 7 nucleotides agree with TRBD1. The sequenced sample was cultured CD8+ T cells from PBMCs, obtained from culture after CMV antigen stimulation. CDR3 sequence: CASSIDGTAYNSPLHF. CDR3 DNA: TGTGCCAGTAGTATAGACGGGACAGCGTATAATTCACCCCTCCACTTT.